A selection of T cell receptor beta chains follows, all from one sample in a study of blood T cell repertoires in COVID-19. Assay: immunoSEQ multiplex PCR; the TCRdb copy retains only in-frame clones and omits some. The sample gives 200,000 to 300,000 clones, 75% to 90% of which show up once; roughly 3.3% is in the top ten. The specimen was peripheral blood. These receptors were obtained from a woman aged 40-49 years with acute or convalescent COVID-19. Each CDR3 is given with its conserved first and last residue. Fields, in order: D gene, clone size, J gene, V gene, CDR3 protein, CDR3 DNA. D genes are given only for firm matches. A clone size is listed for some rows: how often the clone was seen (once, few, many), or a class if it is expanded.

.	.	TRBJ1-1	TRBV4-1	CASSSPGGRIAFF	TGCGCCAGCAGCTCCCCGGGGGGGCGGATAGCTTTCTTT
.	.	TRBJ1-3	TRBV18	CASSPPGGPLLGNTIYF	TGTGCCAGCTCACCCCCTGGAGGGCCCCTTCTTGGAAACACCATATATTTT
TRBD1	.	TRBJ1-3	TRBV23-1	CASSQNSGQAMSGNTIYF	TGCGCCAGCAGTCAAAATTCGGGACAGGCCATGTCTGGAAACACCATATATTTT
TRBD1	.	TRBJ1-4	TRBV4-1	CASSHPLSWWQGGNEKLFF	TGCGCCAGCAGCCACCCCCTTTCCTGGTGGCAGGGGGGTAATGAAAAACTGTTTTTT
.	.	TRBJ1-1	TRBV11-2	CASSLGTRMGTEAFF	TGTGCCAGCAGCTTAGGGACACGGATGGGCACTGAAGCTTTCTTT
.	.	TRBJ1-1	TRBV6-2/TRBV6-3	CASSYAGRGWAFF	TGTGCCAGCAGTTACGCTGGACGCGGGTGGGCTTTCTTT
TRBD1	.	TRBJ1-3	TRBV24-1	CATSDPGQENTIYF	TGTGCCACCAGTGATCCAGGACAGGAAAACACCATATATTTT
.	.	TRBJ1-5	TRBV7-8	CASSRSLGQINQPQHF	TGTGCCAGCAGCCGAAGCCTGGGACAAATCAATCAGCCCCAGCATTTT
.	.	TRBJ1-2	TRBV9	CASSVGGMGGYTF	TGTGCCAGCAGCGTAGGAGGGATGGGTGGCTACACCTTC
.	.	TRBJ1-4	TRBV6-5	CASLLLARGKLFF	TGTGCCAGCCTCCTTCTTGCCCGCGGGAAACTGTTTTTT
.	.	TRBJ2-3	TRBV6-6	CASSPGQTDTQYF	TGTGCCAGCAGTCCGGGACAAACAGATACGCAGTATTTT
.	.	TRBJ1-3	TRBV6-6	CASSLLTASSGNTIYF	TGTGCCAGCAGTTTGCTGACAGCGAGCTCTGGAAACACCATATATTTT
TRBD1	few	TRBJ2-1	TRBV5-1	CASSLGLQGGEQFF	TGCGCCAGCAGCTTGGGACTACAGGGGGGTGAGCAGTTCTTC
.	.	TRBJ1-6	TRBV19	CASSQPTAGRISPLHF	TGTGCCAGTAGTCAACCCACAGCCGGGAGAATTTCACCCCTCCACTTT